The clone carrying this T cell receptor (beta chain) appeared a few times. Its antigen is unidentified. The CDR3 has 15 amino acids. The V gene's germline CDR1 is LGHNA and CDR2 YSLEER. V was trimmed by 4 bases and J by 4 bases, leaving 15 bases between them. TCRdb called the 5' RACE reads again in MiXCR, with one record for every CDR3 protein. Among about 560,000 distinct CDR3 sequences, 15% to 20% were seen once, and the ten largest hold roughly 8.2%. This sample stems from a study of T-cell memory formation after mild COVID-19. Study in general: Clusters were largely donor specific.

Whole-study findings and limits: CD4/CD8 balance characterized clones contracting day 15 to 85, and CD4+ skew characterized later expanders. The appearance of some responding clones in pre-infection memory suggested that cross-reactive memory joined.

V usage is TRBV4-3 and J usage is TRBJ2-3, with D possibly matching TRBD2 (6 bases). The receptor's source is an adult woman who had mild COVID-19 (a few samples of this study predate the infection). Cell type and time point are not known. Sample: PBMCs or a T cell subset sorted from them (not recorded which). CDR3 region: CASSLQSSDADTQYF. CDR3 nucleotides: TGCGCCAGCAGCCTACAATCTAGCGACGCAGATACGCAGTATTTT.